This TCR beta chain was found in a study of blood T cell repertoires in COVID-19. Study-level background: The study drew acute and convalescent COVID-19 samples from the United States, Italy and Spain. PBMCs, B-cell-depleted T cells, or T cells provided the cDNA or gDNA that made up the material.

Original handling: From reference gene primer amplification, estimates of nucleated cell counts were derived. The protocol was immunoSEQ multiplex PCR, while the TCRdb copy is restricted to in-frame clones and leaves out a portion. That table furnishes V, J and clone size, whereas the DNA furnished D and trimming. This sample has 150,000 to 200,000 clones, with 90% found just once. Germline V gene lookup returns CDR1 GTSNPN and CDR2 SVGIG (reference sequence). Trimming took off 4 bases at V and 5 bases at J, with 8 bases between the two ends. This CDR3 has 11 amino acids. J is TRBJ2-5 and V is TRBV30, with a possible D match to TRBD2 (6 bases). The TCR comes from a man aged 50 to 59 with acute or convalescent COVID-19. Sequenced input: peripheral blood. The CDR3 reads CAWMGGETQYF. The CDR3 coding sequence is TGTGCCTGGATGGGAGGTGAGACCCAGTACTTC. Variable domain in full (rest from reference TRBV30 and TRBJ2-5): SQTIHQWPATLVQPVGSPLSLECTVEGTSNPNLYWYRQAAGRGLQLLFYSVGIGQISSEVPQNLSASRPQDRQFILSSKKLLLSDSGFYLCAWMGGETQYFGPGTRLLVL.